Below are 8 T cell receptor beta chains sequenced from a single sample in a study of T cells in Graves' hyperthyroidism and ophthalmopathy. Amplification of TCR beta CDR3 regions used RNA as the template. During a first-round RT-PCR of the TCR CDR3, the HTBI primer set was used. TCRdb recomputed calls from the multiplex PCR reads with MiXCR, one row per CDR3 protein. The sample yields under 450,000 distinct CDR3 sequences, approximately 12% seen once. Sequencing was performed on blood. These receptors all come from a man under 40 with Graves' hyperthyroidism that later progressed to Graves' ophthalmopathy.

This clonotype was counted a few times. The chain joins TRBV19 to TRBJ1-6; D not certain. V shed 7 bases and J shed 0 bases, with 13 bases lying between them. CDR3 length: 16 amino acids. The germline V gene encodes CDR1 LNHDA and CDR2 SQIVND (reference sequence). Here the CDR3 reads CASTGSGSSYNSPLHF. CDR3 sequence (DNA): TGTGCCAGTACCGGCTCCGGGAGCTCCTATAATTCACCCCTCCACTTT.

This clonotype was picked up one time. The junction and the germline gene differ at one end; a read error may be behind it. This sequence joins TRBV19 and TRBJ1-5; 10 nucleotides match TRBD1. The germline V gene encodes CDR1 LNHDA and CDR2 SQIVND (reference sequence). The CDR3 extends over 15 amino acids. Here the CDR3 DNA reads TGTGCCAGTAGTATCGTTGGGACAGGGGATCAGCCCCAGAATTTT. Amino acid sequence: CASSIVGTGDQPQNF. Full variable domain (remainder filled in from reference TRBV19 and TRBJ1-5): DGGITQSPKYLFRKEGQNVTLSCEQNLNHDAMYWYRQDPGQGLRLIYYSQIVNDFQKGDIAEGYSVSREKKESFPLTVTSAQKNPTAFYLCASSIVGTGDQPQNFGDGTRLSIL.

Concerning this clonotype itself: A much bigger clone sits one base away, suggesting this may be a read error. The V call is TRBV5-1, the J call TRBJ1-2; D remains ambiguous. Between the trimmed V and J ends, which lost 0 bases and 10 bases, there was a span of 13 bases. The germline V gene has CDR1 SGHRS and CDR2 YFSETQ. The CDR3 extends over 13 amino acids. The CDR3 region is CASSLESMDDYTF. The CDR3 DNA follows: TGCGCCAGCAGCTTGGAGTCGATGGATGACTACACCTTC. The variable domain in full, completed from reference TRBV5-1 and TRBJ1-2, reads KAGVTQTPRYLIKTRGQQVTLSCSPISGHRSVSWYQQTPGQGLQFLFEYFSETQRNKGNFPGRFSGRQFSNSRSEMNVSTLELGDSALYLCASSLESMDDYTFGSGTRLTVV.

The table lists this clonotype with many counts. The V gene is TRBV5-1, the J gene TRBJ1-2; TRBD1 is a possible D gene (6 bases). Germline values: CDR1 SGHRS, CDR2 YFSETQ. This CDR3 has 17 amino acids. V gave up 0 bases and J gave up 4 bases, with 19 bases separating them. This chain's CDR3 is CASSLDPSRDTVYGYTF. CDR3 DNA: TGCGCCAGCAGCTTGGATCCCTCCAGGGACACTGTCTATGGCTACACCTTC.

The CDR3 coding sequence is TGTGCCAGCAGTTTAGTGGTGGGGGGTTACGAGCAGTACTTC. It is translated as CASSLVVGGYEQYF. The V call is TRBV28, the J call TRBJ2-7; D perhaps matches TRBD2 (6 bases). Trimming stripped 2 bases from V and 4 bases from J, with 12 bases between. The CDR3 length is 14 residues. Germline V lookup: CDR1 MDHEN, CDR2 SYDVKM. The full variable domain, rest sourced from reference TRBV28 and TRBJ2-7, is DVKVTQSSRYLVKRTGEKVFLECVQDMDHENMFWYRQDPGLGLRLIYFSYDVKMKEKGDIPEGYSVSREKKERFSLILESASTNQTSMYLCASSLVVGGYEQYFGPGTRLTVT.

This clonotype was counted ten times or more. The chain has TRBV30 and TRBJ2-5; 12 bases match TRBD2. The CDR3 runs to 14 residues. Germline CDR1 GTSNPN, CDR2 SVGIG (reference sequence). Losses at the gene ends were 5 bases for V and 5 bases for J; bases not matched to a gene: 6. This chain's CDR3 is CAWSWTSGVETQYF. Written as DNA, the CDR3 is TGTGCCTGGTCATGGACTAGCGGGGTTGAGACCCAGTACTTC.

This clonotype showed up many times. The CDR3 sequence is CASSPLWGRDNEQFF. CDR3 nucleotide sequence: TGTGCCAGCAGCCCCTTATGGGGGCGGGACAATGAGCAGTTCTTC. The V gene is TRBV11-2, the J gene TRBJ2-1; a weak D match, TRBD1 (6 bases). The ends were cut back, 5 bases at V and 5 bases at J, with 16 bases in the middle. Germline V gives CDR1 SGHAT, CDR2 FQNNGV. CDR3 length equals 15 residues. Drawing the rest from reference TRBV11-2 and TRBJ2-1, the complete variable domain is EAGVAQSPRYKIIEKRQSVAFWCNPISGHATLYWYQQILGQGPKLLIQFQNNGVVDDSQLPKDRFSAERLKGVDSTLKIQPAKLEDSAVYLCASSPLWGRDNEQFFGPGTRLTVL.

The chain couples TRBV18 to TRBJ1-4; D remains ambiguous. Per the germline V gene, CDR1 is KGHSH and CDR2 is LQKENI. V was clipped by 4 bases and J by 3 bases, with 6 bases between them. This CDR3 region has 13 residues. The CDR3 nucleotides read TGTGCCAGCTCACGGGCCCCTAATGAAAAACTGTTTTTT. Encoded protein: CASSRAPNEKLFF.